Detailed here is one TCR beta chain. It lacks a known antigen. Base qualities are not provided; no much larger clone lies one nucleotide away. Libraries were constructed by 5' RACE. A second PCR of about 7 to 12 cycles was run with a J-beta primer mix and a sample-barcoded 5' primer. A template-switch 5' adaptor carrying 12 random nucleotides introduced a unique molecular identifier onto each TCR beta cDNA molecule. At least 3 million CDR3-containing paired-end reads were obtained from each sample. First-strand cDNA was synthesized from all RNA with the Mint cDNA synthesis kit, primed by a TRBC-specific oligonucleotide. Following uracil-DNA glycosylase treatment, all cDNA underwent a first 18-cycle PCR with the universal primers M1SS and BC2_uni_R. The paper's processing steps were these. Each sample was normalized by randomly selecting 1 million high-quality reads, each carrying a distinct molecular identifier. Instead of being binned into consensus sequences, reads that shared molecular identifiers were thrown out. MiTCR, set to a Q25 quality threshold and the strictest error-elimination algorithm, was used for CDR3 identification, clonotype clustering and error correction. Lower-bound total TCR beta diversity was estimated with a nonparametric unseen species model using Euler transformation. The public reads were reprocessed in TCRdb via fastp at Q25 and MiXCR, keeping in-frame beta chains. Merged by CDR3 protein, the rows form single entries marked with the most common genes and DNA. TCRdb, not the authors, supplied the V and J calls. The sample includes around 1,900,000 distinct CDR3 sequences, with approximately 39% observed a single time. The top ten clonotypes cover roughly 23% of the sample.

The sample is drawn from a study of blood T cells in healthy people across ages (dated by TCRdb to the mid-2010s). Some background on the complete study: In model experiments, template switching captured about one uniquely barcoded TCR beta cDNA molecule for every two T cells. To track age-related changes in TCR beta repertoire diversity, the study relied on deep sequencing normalized with unique cDNA molecular identifiers. Two additional independent replicas of 1 million unique cDNA reads from the same blood draw were analyzed for two donors (one aged 18 to 30 and one aged 80 or older). To avoid experimental bias, donors of different ages were spread randomly across the sequencing lanes. Four age groups were formed from the donors: young (average approximately 15 years), middle-aged (approximately 42), aged (approximately 60) and long-lived (about 80).

The CDR1 and CDR2 encoded by the germline V gene are SGDLS and YYNGEE. Measured from the cysteine to the phenylalanine, the CDR3 is 15 residues long. Of all the DNA, just the CDR3 is kept, 45 bases in frame from base 1. The junction carries 14 bases between V and J, which are trimmed by 3 bases and 2 bases respectively. The donors were some 39 Caucasian individuals from Russia, aged roughly 6 to 95 years, who were systemically healthy. Around 10 milliliters of peripheral blood were collected from each donor into EDTA-treated Vacutainer tubes. PBMCs were isolated by Ficoll-Paque density-gradient centrifugation, with at least 7 million obtained per sample. Trizol reagent was used to extract total RNA from PBMCs, with at least 5 micrograms per sample. Naive CD45RAhigh/CD27high T cell percentages were measured by flow cytometry on a PBMC aliquot from every donor. Findings and caveats that apply to the study as a whole: Estimates of total diversity from one million sequenced T cells were regarded as lower bounds and underestimates. Bulk unsorted PBMC profiling prevented conclusive comparison of naive and antigen-experienced compartments. Because the CMV infection status of the donors was unknown, age-related changes in expanded clonotypes may potentially have been confounded. Observed TCR beta diversity per million T cells fell roughly linearly with age, and a significant reduction was already apparent by age around 44. Compared with the aged group, the long-lived group had more naive CD4+ T cells, fewer expanded clones and increased TCR diversity, suggesting age selection. The percentage of naive T cells measured by flow cytometry correlated strongly with observed TCR beta diversity.

The clonotype originates from a human donor in good health. Sequencing was done on a sample of blood. The chain employs TRBV9 and TRBJ1-2; the D segment could be TRBD1, given 6 matching bases. The nucleotide sequence reads as follows: TGTGCCAGCAGCGCTGCAGGGGTTGGGAACTATGGCTACACCTTC. Translation gives CASSAAGVGNYGYTF.